This is a list of T cell receptor beta chains from one sample in a study of T cells after somatic rescue of genetic block. The repertoire was sequenced with immunoSEQ multiplex PCR; TCRdb's copy has only in-frame clones and lacks some. Of about 63,000 clones listed, roughly 94% were seen once; the top ten hold about 2.9%. The sequencing sample was made of peripheral blood mononuclear cells (PBMCs). Source of these receptors: a man aged 40-49 years. Both conserved end residues are part of each CDR3. The D gene is left open where the match is weak. Clone size is not always given. Where it is, it says once, few, many or a class for expanded clones.

>TRBJ1-3|TRBV7-8|.|.
TGTGCCAGCAGCTTAGGGCGTTCCAGCGGAAACACCATATATTTT
CASSLGRSSGNTIYF
>TRBJ2-7|TRBV6-5|.|.
TGTGCCAGCAGTTACAACCCCGGAACCCTCGAGCAGTACTTC
CASSYNPGTLEQYF
>TRBJ2-2|TRBV6-6|.|TRBD2
TGTGCCGGGTCGGGTAGCGGGACCGGGGAGCTGTTTTTT
CAGSGSGTGELFF
>TRBJ2-6|TRBV28|.|TRBD1
TGTGCCAGCAGTTTACGACAGGGTCTCTCTGGGGCCAACGTCCTGACTTTC
CASSLRQGLSGANVLTF
>TRBJ2-7|TRBV2|.|TRBD2
TGTGCCAGCAGTGAAGTGGTACTAGCGGGAGGCTACGAGCAGTACTTC
CASSEVVLAGGYEQYF
>TRBJ2-7|TRBV15|.|.
TGTGCCACCAGCGAGCATTCATCAACCTACGAGCAGTACTTC
CATSEHSSTYEQYF
>TRBJ2-7|TRBV19|.|.
TGTGCCAGTAGTATAAATGCCCACGAGCAGTACTTC
CASSINAHEQYF
>TRBJ2-3|TRBV10-1|.|TRBD2
TGCGCCAGCAGTGTGCAAGGAACTAGCGGGAAGGATACGCAGTATTTT
CASSVQGTSGKDTQYF
>TRBJ1-5|TRBV2|once|TRBD1
TGTGCCAGCAGTGAGGGACAGGGGGGGAATCAGCCCCAGCATTTT
CASSEGQGGNQPQHF
>TRBJ1-5|TRBV19|.|.
TGTGCCAGTAGTATTCCCGGACGCACAGGCGGCAATCAGCCCCAGCATTTT
CASSIPGRTGGNQPQHF
>TRBJ2-5|TRBV28|.|.
TGTGCCAGCAGTTTCGCTAGCAACCGAGAGACCCAGTACTTC
CASSFASNRETQYF
>TRBJ1-2|TRBV5-1|.|TRBD1
TGCGCCAGCGGTCAGGGGGCAGGCTATGGCTACACCTTC
CASGQGAGYGYTF
>TRBJ2-5|TRBV7-2|.|.
TGTGCCAGCAGCCGCGCTCTCCTCCAAGAGACCCAGTACTTC
CASSRALLQETQYF
>TRBJ1-1|TRBV4-1|.|.
TGCGCCAGCAGCCAATACGGGTCAGATATGAACACTGAAGCTTTCTTT
CASSQYGSDMNTEAFF
>TRBJ2-7|TRBV9|once|.
TGTGCCAGCAGCGGCCCCCCCGGACGGGGCTACGAGCAGTACTTC
CASSGPPGRGYEQYF
>TRBJ1-1|TRBV5-4|once|.
TGTGCCAGCAGCTGGGGAGGAGGTCGCTCCAACACTGAAGCTTTCTTT
CASSWGGGRSNTEAFF
>TRBJ1-1|TRBV19|.|.
TGTGCCAGTAGTATAGGCAGGAACACTGAAGCTTTCTTT
CASSIGRNTEAFF
>TRBJ2-1|TRBV6-5|.|TRBD2
TGTGCCAGCAGTTACTCGCGGGGGAGTGAGCAGTTCTTC
CASSYSRGSEQFF
>TRBJ2-1|TRBV7-2|.|TRBD2
TGTGCCAGCAGCCCAAGTGGACTAGCGTCCTATGAGCAGTTCTTC
CASSPSGLASYEQFF
>TRBJ2-1|TRBV9|.|.
TGTGCCAGCAGCGTAGGAGCGACCAATGAGCAGTTCTTC
CASSVGATNEQFF